This TCR beta chain was recovered during a study of beta chain features in type 1 diabetes listed by TCRdb under 2018. Describing the broader study: Mean age, gender distribution, total cell number and subset yield were not different between patients and healthy donors. Whereas all 28 donors provided naive and central memory subsets, regulatory and stem cell-like memory subsets were isolated from just 8 patients and roughly 8 healthy donors. A total of around 110,000,000 sorted cells were examined across all samples, and a strong correlation was observed between cell number per subset and RNA yield. The study compared the TCRB repertoires of sorted circulating CD4+ T cell subsets in recently diagnosed type 1 diabetes patients with those in matched healthy donors. The study at large found these results: Naive, central memory and regulatory TCRB repertoires appeared to be more similar among patients than among healthy donors. In all four CD4+ subsets, TCRB CDR3 length was moderately but significantly shorter in type 1 diabetes patients. Because cDNA rather than genomic DNA was sequenced, highly expressing activated cells could have been over-represented, although no difference in activation and CD3 levels was found between groups. At VDJ recombination sites, type 1 diabetes patients had fewer insertions and more deleted nucleotides, which implies abnormalities in thymic rearrangement. Shorter templates might be favored by PCR, yet because patient and control samples were amplified and corrected together, any such skew would affect both groups equally. Because small numbers of individuals were included in the HLA sub-analyses, any influence of HLA type on TCRB rearrangement was left unresolved.

Each donor gave one peripheral blood draw, about 110 mL on average, collected into heparinised tubes. Using a panel that included CD45RO, CCR7, CD25, CD127, CD95 and CD27, naive, central memory, regulatory and stem cell-like memory CD4+ T cells were sorted on a BD FACSAria II. Every sorted population had a purity above 95%. Right away, PBMCs were isolated by Lymphoprep density gradient centrifugation and were stained directly, with no culture step. So that batch effects would be minimized, each experiment stained and sorted samples in pairs, pairing one healthy donor with one patient. The entire amount of isolated RNA was reverse transcribed using the High Capacity cDNA Reverse Transcription Kit, so the sequenced TCRB transcripts were expressed ones. Deep immunoSEQ sequencing was applied to naive, central memory and regulatory T cell samples, giving an average of about 3.4 million total reads per sample. After sorted cells were lysed in RLT buffer, RNA was extracted with DNase-treated RNeasy Micro or Mini kits, with the choice depending on cell number. Each cell subset was processed separately to prevent cross-contamination, with patient and healthy donor samples processed together. TCRB sequences were amplified from cDNA with the immunoSEQ multiplex PCR, producing 87-bp fragments spanning the CDR3 region. Sequencing of the amplicons was performed on the Illumina HiSeq platform. Concerning the study's data processing: Synthetic template baselines were used to correct PCR bias computationally, reads within Hamming distance 2 were collapsed, and singletons that could not be merged were discarded. By aligning reads against IMGT, V, D and J genes, CDR3 length, and insertions or deletions at six rearrangement sites were assigned. Within each subset, clonotype counts were normalized to the number of sorted cells before true diversity and Gini coefficients were calculated with the tcR R package. The overlap coefficient, calculated on TCRB nucleotide sequences, was used to quantify repertoire sharing. Out-of-frame TCRB sequences from naive cells were analyzed as a proxy for the pre-selection repertoire. This is the immuneACCESS table as TCRdb keeps it, with only in-frame sequences that have V and J called. A part of the clones is gone; compared with another copy, unresolved V genes explain less than half, and the rest is unexplained. V and J calls and clone size are copied from that table; D and trimming were computed from the DNA. The sample table lists about 360,000 clones, roughly 13% of them with a count of one. The top ten clones comprise approximately 0.015% of the sample.

As regards this clone: The antigen this receptor binds is unknown. No much larger clone is present one base from it, and per-base qualities are unavailable.

CDR1 and CDR2 are read off the germline V gene as MGHRA and YSYEKL. From cysteine to phenylalanine, the CDR3 is 16 amino acids long. CDR3 DNA only is kept here, 48 bases in frame from base 1. V is trimmed back by 0 bases and J by 0 bases, and the junction contains 5 bases that no gene match accounts for. Sequences were obtained from naive CD4+ T cells from blood. According to the study, the label for this sample's cell subset or site signals: true naive CD4+ T cells. The chain employs TRBV4-1 and TRBJ2-7, with 7 bases matching TRBD2. This receptor was identified in a man aged 18 to 29 in good health. The CDR3 loop reads CASSQDPGGYSYEQYF. The DNA sequence is as follows: TGCGCCAGCAGCCAAGATCCGGGGGGATACTCCTACGAGCAGTACTTC.